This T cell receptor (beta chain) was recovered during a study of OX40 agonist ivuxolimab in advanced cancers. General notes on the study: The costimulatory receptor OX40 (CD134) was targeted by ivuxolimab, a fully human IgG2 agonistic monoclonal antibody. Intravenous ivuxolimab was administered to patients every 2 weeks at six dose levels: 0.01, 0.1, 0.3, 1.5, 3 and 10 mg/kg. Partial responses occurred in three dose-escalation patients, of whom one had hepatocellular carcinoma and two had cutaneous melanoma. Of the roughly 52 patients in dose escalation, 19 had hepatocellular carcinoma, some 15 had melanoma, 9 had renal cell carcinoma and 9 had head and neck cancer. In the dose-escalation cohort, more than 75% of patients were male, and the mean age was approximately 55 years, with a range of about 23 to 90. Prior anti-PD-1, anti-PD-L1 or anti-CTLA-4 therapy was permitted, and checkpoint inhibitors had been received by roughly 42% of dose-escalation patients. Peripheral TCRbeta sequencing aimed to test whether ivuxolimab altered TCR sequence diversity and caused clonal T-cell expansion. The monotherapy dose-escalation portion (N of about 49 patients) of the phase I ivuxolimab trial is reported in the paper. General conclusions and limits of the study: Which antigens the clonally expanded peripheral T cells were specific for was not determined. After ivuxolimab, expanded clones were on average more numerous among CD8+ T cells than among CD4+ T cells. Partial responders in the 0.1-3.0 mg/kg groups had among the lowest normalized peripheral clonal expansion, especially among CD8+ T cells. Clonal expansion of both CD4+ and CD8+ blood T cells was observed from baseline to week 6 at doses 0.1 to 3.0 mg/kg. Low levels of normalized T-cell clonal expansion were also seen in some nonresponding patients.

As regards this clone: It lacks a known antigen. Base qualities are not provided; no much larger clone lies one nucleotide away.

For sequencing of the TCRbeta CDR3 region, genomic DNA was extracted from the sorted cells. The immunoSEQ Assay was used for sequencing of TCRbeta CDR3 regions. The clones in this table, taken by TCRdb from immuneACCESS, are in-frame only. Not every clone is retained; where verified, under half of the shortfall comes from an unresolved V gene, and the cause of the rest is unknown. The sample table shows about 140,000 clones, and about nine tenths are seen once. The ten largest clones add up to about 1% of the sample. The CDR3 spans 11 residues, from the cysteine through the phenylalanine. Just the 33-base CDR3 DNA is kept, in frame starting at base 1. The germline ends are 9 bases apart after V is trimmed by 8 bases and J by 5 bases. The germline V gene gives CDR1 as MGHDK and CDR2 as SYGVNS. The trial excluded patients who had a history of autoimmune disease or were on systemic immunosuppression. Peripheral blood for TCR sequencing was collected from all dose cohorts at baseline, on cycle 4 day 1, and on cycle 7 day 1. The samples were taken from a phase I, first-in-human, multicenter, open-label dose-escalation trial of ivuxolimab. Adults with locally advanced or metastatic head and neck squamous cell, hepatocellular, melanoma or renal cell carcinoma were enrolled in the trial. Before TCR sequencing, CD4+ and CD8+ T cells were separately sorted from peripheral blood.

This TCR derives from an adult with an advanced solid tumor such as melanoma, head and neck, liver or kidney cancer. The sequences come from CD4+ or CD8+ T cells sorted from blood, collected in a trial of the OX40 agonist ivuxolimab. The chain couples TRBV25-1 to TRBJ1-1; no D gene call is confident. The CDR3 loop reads CASGYGTEAFF. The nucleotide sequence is TGTGCCAGCGGCTACGGGACTGAAGCTTTCTTT.